This T cell receptor (beta chain) is drawn from a study of T cells after yellow fever vaccination. Study-wide context: Low-cell-number fractions were prepared with SMART-Seq v4 Ultra Low Input.

They built TCR cDNA with 5'RACE template switching, a step that put in a universal primer site and UMIs. From the 5' RACE reads, TCRdb called clonotypes with MiXCR, one entry per CDR3 protein. The data contain approximately 260,000 distinct CDR3 sequences, 10% to 15% of them singletons. Study conclusions and caveats: Most primary-vaccination clones recurred post-booster (approximately 95% CD4, about 90% CD8). Repertoires obtained by FACS sorting could include abundant clonotypes that entered as contaminants from the bulk population.

CDR1 is LGHNA and CDR2 is YSLEER in the germline V gene. There are 14 residues in the CDR3. V shed 4 bases and J shed 6 bases, with 12 bases lying between them. This clonotype was counted only a few times. Its target is not known. This sequence joins TRBV4-3 and TRBJ2-2; D ambiguous. Sample: CD4+ T cells sorted from PBMCs, taken 45 days after the yellow fever booster vaccination. This sequence originates from a man aged 25-40 years who received the YFV17D yellow fever vaccine. The CDR3 reads CASSPLSQAGELFF. The CDR3 DNA is TGCGCCAGCAGCCCACTTAGTCAAGCCGGGGAGCTGTTTTTT.